The 13 T cell receptor beta chains listed next were all sequenced from one sample in a study of shared clonotypes between healthy human individuals (dated by TCRdb to the early 2020s). Library preparation employed the immunoSEQ multiplex PCR assay. TCRdb obtained this table from immuneACCESS and retained in-frame rearrangements with V and J assigned. These tables miss some clones; where compared with another copy, unresolved V genes account for less than half of the shortfall, and the remainder is unexplained. This sample is represented by about 2.3 million clones; 85% to 95% of them were singletons. The ten top clones hold around 0.4% of the sample. Input material: naive CD4+ T cells from PBMCs. The cell subset or site label, read with the paper, signifies: CD45RA+ positively selected. These receptors came from a young man in good health. Some clones in this sample may be carry-over from other donors' samples.

The rearrangement joins TRBV9 to TRBJ1-1; D remains ambiguous. Germline V lookup: CDR1 SGDLS, CDR2 YYNGEE. V was cut by 3 bases and J by 8 bases, with 11 bases left in between. This CDR3 has 12 residues. CDR3 protein: CASSDVTREAFF. The CDR3, as DNA: TGTGCCAGCAGCGATGTTACACGAGAAGCTTTCTTT.

This clone was recorded only once. This chain connects TRBV5-4 to TRBJ2-7; no clear D. The germline CDR1 and CDR2 sequences are SGHNT and YYREEE (reference sequence). The length of the CDR3 is 14 residues. V lost 0 bases and J lost 0, with 7 bases in between. The CDR3, as DNA: TGTGCCAGCAGCTTGGGGCCAGTCTCCTACGAGCAGTACTTC. It specifies CASSLGPVSYEQYF.

The gene calls are TRBV25-1 and TRBJ2-2, with 12 bases lining up with TRBD2. The CDR3 runs to 16 residues. Trimming took 4 bases from V and 3 from J; bases not matched to a gene: 3. Germline V gene lookup returns CDR1 MGHDK and CDR2 SYGVNS. CDR3: CASSGGLAGYTGELFF. The CDR3 DNA sequence: TGTGCCAGCAGTGGAGGACTAGCGGGGTACACCGGGGAGCTGTTTTTT.

The CDR3 protein is CASRLGLSGTDTQYF. Here the CDR3 DNA reads TGTGCCAGCAGACTAGGCCTCTCGGGTACAGATACGCAGTATTTT. The J gene is TRBJ2-3, the V gene TRBV2, with a tentative D call TRBD2 (5 bases). V shed 6 bases and J shed 3 bases, with 16 bases lying between them. The CDR3 length is 15 residues. Germline V gene lookup returns CDR1 SNHLY and CDR2 FYNNEI.

The chain links TRBV5-5 to TRBJ2-2, with TRBD2 matching 10 bases. Germline V gene lookup returns CDR1 SGHKS and CDR2 YYEKEE (reference sequence). V gave up 4 bases and J gave up 4 bases; unmatched junction bases: 7. CDR3 size: 16 residues. This CDR3 is CASSMTSGRATGELFF. As DNA, the CDR3 is TGTGCCAGCAGCATGACTAGCGGGCGGGCCACCGGGGAGCTGTTTTTT.

A note on this clone: At one of its ends the junction is not consistent with the germline gene, which may arise from a read error. This chain uses TRBV30 with TRBJ2-1; 10 bases are shared with TRBD2. The CDR3 has 14 residues. Germline V gives CDR1 GTSNPN, CDR2 SVGIG (reference sequence). The CDR3 spells CARRGTSASAEQFF. The CDR3 nucleotides read TGTGCCCGGAGGGGGACTAGCGCTTCAGCGGAGCAGTTCTTC. The full variable domain, in which reference TRBV30 and TRBJ2-1 provide the parts outside the CDR3, is SQTIHQWPATLVQPVGSPLSLECTVEGTSNPNLYWYRQAAGRGLQLLFYSVGIGQISSEVPQNLSASRPQDRQFILSSKKLLLSDSGFYLCARRGTSASAEQFFGPGTRLTVL.

This clone was picked up one time. This chain links TRBV7-9 with TRBJ2-3; D remains unclear. V lost 5 bases to trimming and J lost 2 bases, with 11 bases between them. Germline CDR1 SEHNR, CDR2 FQNEAQ (reference sequence). The CDR3 is 14 amino acids. The CDR3 reads CASSRNGNTDTQYF. For the CDR3, the DNA is TGTGCCAGCAGCCGGAATGGGAACACAGATACGCAGTATTTT.

V and J are TRBV28 and TRBJ1-3; no clear D. V dropped 6 bases and J dropped 0 bases, with 9 bases sitting between them. This CDR3 region has 14 residues. In germline, CDR1 is MDHEN, CDR2 SYDVKM. In nucleotides, the CDR3 is TGTGCCAGCAGAACAACCCTCTCTGGAAACACCATATATTTT. Residues: CASRTTLSGNTIYF.

V gene TRBV15 combines with J gene TRBJ2-7, with 7 bases that match TRBD1. This CDR3 comprises 16 residues. The V gene end was trimmed by 0 bases and the J gene end by 5 bases; junction bases not matched to a gene: 10. Germline-derived CDR1 and CDR2 are LNHNV and YYDKDF (reference sequence). CDR3 coding DNA: TGTGCCACCAGCAGAGAGGTACAGGGGTTAACCCACGAGCAGTACTTC. Translation: CATSREVQGLTHEQYF.

The J gene is TRBJ2-1, the V gene TRBV10-3, with TRBD2 matching over 7 bases. V lost 3 bases and J lost 5; bases outside the gene matches: 13. CDR1 and CDR2 from the germline V gene are ENHRY and SYGVKD. The CDR3 is 17 residues long. The CDR3 here is CAISESTGASGNNEQFF. The CDR3 coding sequence is TGTGCCATCAGTGAATCGACCGGGGCTAGCGGAAACAATGAGCAGTTCTTC.

The chain links TRBV5-6 to TRBJ2-1; 9 positions match TRBD2. The CDR3 consists of 17 residues. The V gene's germline CDR1 is SGHDT and CDR2 YYEEEE. Unmatched junction bases numbered 13, after V lost 0 bases and J lost 9 bases. In nucleotides, the CDR3 is TGTGCCAGCAGCTTGGTATGGTCTGCGGGAGGGGTGGGTGAGCAGTTCTTC. This codes for CASSLVWSAGGVGEQFF.

V is TRBV5-6 and J is TRBJ1-2; the match to TRBD1 covers 9 bases. Germline CDR1 SGHDT, CDR2 YYEEEE. The CDR3 has 14 residues. V lost 4 bases to trimming and J lost 7 bases; unmatched junction nucleotides: 8. The DNA of the CDR3 is TGTGCCAGCAGCATACAGGGGGCCCCCTTTGGCTACACCTTC. Translating it yields CASSIQGAPFGYTF.

The rearrangement uses TRBV6-1 and TRBJ2-7; TRBD1 matches 10 bases. Germline assignment: CDR1 MNHNS and CDR2 SASEGT. CDR3 size: 15 residues. V gave up 2 bases and J gave up 4 bases; unmatched junction bases: 5. The CDR3 DNA follows: TGTGCCAGCAGTGAATCGACAGGGGGCAGTTACGAGCAGTACTTC. Translation gives CASSESTGGSYEQYF.